Listed here are 30 T cell receptor beta chains from one sample, sequenced in a study of blood T cell repertoires in COVID-19. Data came from immunoSEQ multiplex PCR; TCRdb stores just in-frame clones and leaves some out. The table includes roughly 250,000 clones, 86% detected once. Source material: peripheral blood. Receptor source: a woman aged 25-40 years with COVID-19, enrolled during active disease.

The chain carries TRBV2 and TRBJ2-7, with D perhaps TRBD1 (6 bases). Germline V gene data show CDR1 as SNHLY and CDR2 as FYNNEI. The V end was cut by 5 bases, the J end by 2 bases, with 16 bases between. The CDR3 has 15 amino acids. The CDR3 coding sequence is TGTGCCAGCAGTCGCCGACAGGTCTCTACCTACGAGCAGTACTTC. It encodes CASSRRQVSTYEQYF.

The rearrangement joins TRBV9 to TRBJ1-1; 9 nucleotides line up with TRBD1. This CDR3 spans 16 amino acids. Losses at the gene ends were 4 bases for V and 0 bases for J; bases not matched to a gene: 7. Per the germline V gene, CDR1 is SGDLS and CDR2 is YYNGEE. This CDR3 is CASSPRTGAVNTEAFF. The DNA for the CDR3 is TGTGCCAGCAGCCCCCGGACAGGGGCCGTGAACACTGAAGCTTTCTTT.

DNA of the CDR3: TGTGCCAGCAGTCCGACTAGCGGGGATCACAATGAGCAGTTCTTC. It encodes CASSPTSGDHNEQFF. The chain carries TRBV6-4 and TRBJ2-1; the match to TRBD2 covers 11 bases. Trimming removed 5 bases from V and 5 bases from J; junction bases left unmatched: 5. Germline values: CDR1 MRHNA, CDR2 SNTAGT. The CDR3 contains 15 residues.

The genes are TRBV4-1 and TRBJ2-3; D gene uncertain. V lost 0 bases and J lost 5, with 12 bases in between. Germline CDR1 and CDR2: MGHRA and YSYEKL. The length of the CDR3 is 15 residues. The CDR3 DNA follows: TGCGCCAGCAGCCAAGATTCACCACTCGGAGATACGCAGTATTTT. Its translation is CASSQDSPLGDTQYF.

V is TRBV5-4 and J is TRBJ2-2; 13 bases are shared with TRBD2. Germline lookup yields CDR1 SGHNT and CDR2 YYREEE (reference sequence). This CDR3 has 18 amino acids. V gave up 1 base and J gave up 7 bases; unmatched junction bases: 10. The DNA for the CDR3 is TGTGCCAGCAGCTTGTTGATACTAGCGGGGGGGCCGAACGGGGAGCTGTTTTTT. It codes for CASSLLILAGGPNGELFF.

The chain joins TRBV28 to TRBJ2-7, with D perhaps matching TRBD1 (8 bases). Trimming stripped 10 bases from V and 6 bases from J, with 19 bases between. This CDR3 is 13 amino acids long. Germline loops: CDR1 MDHEN, CDR2 SYDVKM. Written as DNA, the CDR3 is TGTGCCACAACCTACTACAGGGGGGGCGAGCAGTACTTC. It encodes CATTYYRGGEQYF.

The genes are TRBV1 and TRBJ2-2; the table's D call, TRBD2, has no DNA check behind it. TRBV1 is shown as a pseudogene. The length of the CDR3 is 14 residues. CDR3 sequence reads: CTSSQDPDTGELFF. The CDR3 DNA follows: TGCACCAGCAGCCAAGATCCGGACACCGGGGAGCTGTTTTTT.

In this sample, this clone turned up a few times. V gene TRBV10-2 combines with J gene TRBJ2-2; 11 nucleotides align to TRBD1. The germline CDR1 and CDR2 sequences are WSHSY and SAAADI. V shed 3 bases, J shed 2 bases, and the junction held 5 bases outside the gene matches. The CDR3 loop spans 17 amino acids. CDR3: CASSDPRTGGNTGELFF. In nucleotides, the CDR3 is TGCGCCAGCAGTGACCCTCGGACAGGGGGCAACACCGGGGAGCTGTTTTTT.

The rearrangement uses TRBV18 and TRBJ2-3; 11 positions agree with TRBD1. V dropped 2 bases and J dropped 6; count of bases not matched to a gene: 7. Germline loops: CDR1 KGHSH, CDR2 LQKENI. The CDR3 has 16 residues. In nucleotides, the CDR3 is TGTGCCAGCTCACCATCCGGGACAGGGGGAATTGATACGCAGTATTTT. Translating gives CASSPSGTGGIDTQYF.

The V gene is TRBV27, the J gene TRBJ2-1, with D perhaps TRBD1 (5 bases). The CDR3 contains 13 residues. CDR1 MNHEY and CDR2 SMNVEV come from the germline V gene (reference sequence). Trimming removed 5 bases from V and 4 bases from J, with 9 bases in between. CDR3: CASSIDRYNEQFF. CDR3 coding DNA: TGTGCCAGCAGTATAGACAGATACAATGAGCAGTTCTTC.

The chain uses TRBV27 and TRBJ1-2, with TRBD1 matching over 7 bases. This CDR3 spans 14 amino acids. Germline V gene lookup returns CDR1 MNHEY and CDR2 SMNVEV (reference sequence). Unmatched junction bases numbered 11, after V lost 7 bases and J lost 6 bases. CDR3 nucleotide sequence: TGTGCCAGCACTCTGGTAGGGGGCGCGGATGGCTACACCTTC. Its protein product is CASTLVGGADGYTF.

The V gene is TRBV28, the J gene TRBJ1-2; D remains ambiguous. V was clipped by 5 bases and J by 5 bases, with 18 bases between them. The CDR3 loop spans 15 amino acids. The germline CDR1 and CDR2 sequences are MDHEN and SYDVKM. CDR3 sequence: CASSPRGGGRYGYTF. The CDR3 coding sequence is TGTGCCAGCAGTCCCCGGGGAGGAGGTCGGTATGGCTACACCTTC.

V gene TRBV25-1 combines with J gene TRBJ1-2; D is undetermined. Germline V gives CDR1 MGHDK, CDR2 SYGVNS. This CDR3 is 14 amino acids long. Trimming cost V 0 bases and J 4 bases, with 9 bases left between them. CDR3 amino acids: CASSEYDSPYGYTF. The CDR3 DNA is TGTGCCAGCAGTGAATATGACTCACCCTATGGCTACACCTTC.

This chain links TRBV12-3 or TRBV12-4 with TRBJ2-7; D is unresolved. This CDR3 comprises 11 residues. Trimming took off 5 bases at V and 2 bases at J, with 4 bases between the two ends. CDR3 sequence: CASSRAYEQYF. The CDR3 coding sequence is TGTGCCAGCAGTCGAGCCTACGAGCAGTACTTC.

The genes are TRBV2 and TRBJ1-6, with D unresolved. This CDR3 has 13 amino acids. Per germline, CDR1 SNHLY and CDR2 FYNNEI. V dropped 9 bases and J dropped 10 bases, with 16 bases sitting between them. The chain's CDR3 is CARKSVGESPLHF. The DNA for the CDR3 is TGTGCCAGAAAGTCGGTCGGGGAATCACCCCTCCACTTT.

This sequence joins TRBV6-2 or TRBV6-3 and TRBJ2-3, with unresolved D. The germline gives CDR1 MNHEY, CDR2 SVGEGT. This CDR3 has 16 residues. Trimming took 6 bases from V and 3 from J, leaving 19 bases between them. CDR3 in amino acids: CASSPVVSSGTDTQYF. The CDR3 nucleotides read TGTGCCAGCAGCCCTGTAGTTTCGTCCGGGACAGATACGCAGTATTTT.

The V call is TRBV29-1, the J call TRBJ2-5, with D possibly being TRBD2 (6 bases). CDR1 and CDR2 from the germline V gene are SQVTM and ANQGSEA. The CDR3 sequence is 12 residues long. The ends were cut back, 6 bases at V and 7 bases at J, with 15 bases in the middle. In DNA, the CDR3 is TGCAGCGTGGCTCAGGGAGGAGGGACCCAGTACTTC. It is translated as CSVAQGGGTQYF.

The V call is TRBV19, the J call TRBJ2-7, with no clear D. CDR3 length equals 15 residues. Germline assignment: CDR1 LNHDA and CDR2 SQIVND (reference sequence). V was trimmed by 4 bases and J by 0 bases, leaving 13 bases between them. The CDR3 protein is CASSTGGGSSYEQYF. Here the CDR3 DNA reads TGTGCCAGTAGTACCGGTGGCGGTAGCTCCTACGAGCAGTACTTC.

The chain uses TRBV15 and TRBJ1-6; perhaps TRBD1 as D (5 bases). The CDR3 consists of 13 residues. V was cut by 3 bases and J by 13 bases, with 13 bases left in between. Germline CDR1 is LNHNV and CDR2 is YYDKDF (reference sequence). CDR3 region: CATSRGPEVPLHF. The CDR3, as DNA: TGTGCCACCAGCAGGGGGCCCGAGGTCCCCCTCCACTTT.

V and J are TRBV4-1 and TRBJ2-7; TRBD1 matches at 7 bases. The V segment lost 4 bases and the J segment 4 bases; nucleotides outside the gene matches: 7. Germline assignment: CDR1 MGHRA and CDR2 YSYEKL. The CDR3 spans 14 residues. The CDR3 DNA is TGCGCCAGCAGCCGCCAGGGGGAGAAATACGAGCAGTACTTC. Protein product: CASSRQGEKYEQYF.

This clone was observed a few times. Relative to the germline gene, one junction end is altered; a read error may explain this. V and J are TRBV6-5 and TRBJ1-5, with D perhaps TRBD1 (6 bases). The CDR3 extends over 16 amino acids. Germline CDR1 is MNHEY and CDR2 is SVGAGI. The CDR3 nucleotides are TGTGCCAGCAGATACTTCCCCGGGACACGATATCAGCCCCAGCATTTT. Translation: CASRYFPGTRYQPQHF.

Only a few counts were recorded for this clone. J is TRBJ2-5 and V is TRBV27, with D possibly matching TRBD1 (7 bases). V shed 10 bases and J shed 6 bases, with 15 bases lying between them. The CDR3 runs to 12 residues. The germline V gene has CDR1 MNHEY and CDR2 SMNVEV (reference sequence). CDR3 nucleotides: TGTGCCACTTGGGCAGGGGGGCAGACCCAGTACTTC. Translated: CATWAGGQTQYF.

The chain is built from TRBV5-1 and TRBJ2-2; TRBD2 is a possible D gene (5 bases). Deletions cut 4 bases from V and 5 bases from J, with 9 bases between. From germline, CDR1 is SGHRS and CDR2 YFSETQ. The CDR3 is 13 amino acids. This chain's CDR3 is CASSRGRTGELFF. CDR3 DNA sequence: TGCGCCAGCAGCCGGGGAAGGACCGGGGAGCTGTTTTTT.

V is TRBV6-5 and J is TRBJ1-5; D is uncertain. CDR3 length equals 13 residues. CDR1 is MNHEY and CDR2 is SVGAGI in the germline V gene. The germline V and J ends were trimmed by 5 bases and 0 bases, with 5 bases remaining between them. CDR3 in DNA: TGTGCCAGCAGTACAGATAGCAATCAGCCCCAGCATTTT. Protein product: CASSTDSNQPQHF.

The chain couples TRBV19 to TRBJ1-5, with D tentatively TRBD1 (5 bases). V lost 1 base and J 6 bases, leaving 13 bases between the germline ends. Germline V lookup: CDR1 LNHDA, CDR2 SQIVND (reference sequence). This CDR3 comprises 15 residues. In DNA form, the CDR3 reads TGTGCCAGTAGTATAGGGGGGGTAGGTAGTCAGCCCCAGCATTTT. It yields the protein CASSIGGVGSQPQHF.

The V and J genes are TRBV7-9 and TRBJ1-6; perhaps TRBD1 as D (6 bases). The germline V and J ends were trimmed by 1 base and 5 bases, with 15 bases remaining between them. Germline V lookup: CDR1 SEHNR, CDR2 FQNEAQ (reference sequence). The CDR3 runs 17 residues. Here the CDR3 reads CASSLGQDHWNNSPLHF. The CDR3 bases are TGTGCCAGCAGCTTAGGACAGGATCATTGGAATAATTCACCCCTCCACTTT.

The chain combines TRBV6-2 or TRBV6-3 with TRBJ1-2, with 7 positions matching TRBD1. This CDR3 is 14 amino acids long. V lost 4 bases and J lost 3; bases outside the gene matches: 5. Germline assignment: CDR1 MNHEY and CDR2 SVGEGT. The DNA for the CDR3 is TGTGCCAGCAGTTTATACAGGGGCGACTATGGCTACACCTTC. Translating it yields CASSLYRGDYGYTF.

In this sample, this clone turned up a few times. This chain uses TRBV4-1 with TRBJ2-3; 9 bases match TRBD2. The CDR3 loop spans 18 amino acids. The germline CDR1 and CDR2 sequences are MGHRA and YSYEKL. J lost 0 bases, V lost 0 bases, and 7 bases had no gene match. CDR3 in DNA: TGCGCCAGCAGCCAAGAGAGGCTTGGACTAGCGAGCACAGATACGCAGTATTTT. Its translation is CASSQERLGLASTDTQYF.

The J gene is TRBJ2-5, the V gene TRBV9, with 14 bases aligning to TRBD2. This CDR3 region has 16 residues. The V and J ends lost 3 bases and 2 bases, in that order; junction bases with no gene match: 3. CDR1 is SGDLS and CDR2 is YYNGEE in the germline V gene. Written as DNA, the CDR3 is TGTGCCAGCAGCGGTGGACTAGCGGGGGGTCAAGAGACCCAGTACTTC. It yields the protein CASSGGLAGGQETQYF.

This sequence joins TRBV4-1 and TRBJ2-1; 9 nucleotides align to TRBD1. This CDR3 spans 18 amino acids. V shed 4 bases and J 5 bases; nucleotides not matched to a gene: 15. Germline V gene data show CDR1 as MGHRA and CDR2 as YSYEKL. The CDR3 sequence: CASSLYLRGDREDNEQFF. CDR3 nucleotides: TGCGCCAGCAGCCTATACTTAAGGGGGGACAGGGAAGACAATGAGCAGTTCTTC.